Listed below are T cell receptor beta chains from one sample, sequenced in a study of blood T cell repertoires in COVID-19. Clones were sequenced by immunoSEQ multiplex PCR, and TCRdb holds only the in-frame ones, with some missing. Seen here are under 95,000 clones, approximately 80% observed once, and the top ten hold roughly a third. The sample was peripheral blood. The source of these receptors is an elderly woman with active or convalescent COVID-19. Each CDR3 is given with its conserved first and last residue. A D gene is named only where the DNA matches it firmly. Not every row has a clone size; where given, it reads once, few, many or a size class.

clone_size,v_call,d_call,j_call,cdr3_nt,cdr3_aa
-,TRBV12-5,TRBD2,TRBJ2-3,TGTGCTAGTGGTTTTCTAGCGGGGGGGGGCACAGATACGCAGTATTTT,CASGFLAGGGTDTQYF
-,TRBV19,TRBD1,TRBJ1-3,TGTGCCAGTAGTAAGACAGGGGCGACTTACTCTGGAAACACCATATATTTT,CASSKTGATYSGNTIYF
-,TRBV20-1,-,TRBJ1-1,TGCAGTATCACAGGGAACACTGAAGCTTTCTTT,CSITGNTEAFF
-,TRBV7-2,TRBD2,TRBJ2-7,TGTGCCAGCAGCTTAGCGAGCACTAGCGGCCGTTACGAGCAGTACTTC,CASSLASTSGRYEQYF
once,TRBV28,-,TRBJ2-5,TGTGCCAGCAGTTCCCCCCGGGACACACAAGAGACCCAGTACTTC,CASSSPRDTQETQYF
many,TRBV7-3,TRBD1,TRBJ2-7,TGTGCCAGCAGCGAAGCCTCGGGACAGAGCTACGAGCAGTACTTC,CASSEASGQSYEQYF
-,TRBV2,-,TRBJ1-1,TGTGCCAGCACCTACGACAGCATCGGCACTGAAGCTTTCTTT,CASTYDSIGTEAFF
once,TRBV7-9,TRBD1,TRBJ1-1,TGTGCCAGCAGCTTTAACAGGGGCATTGAAGCTTTCTTT,CASSFNRGIEAFF
-,TRBV18,-,TRBJ1-1,TGTGCCAGCTCAAGGACAGATAGGAACACTGAAGCTTTCTTT,CASSRTDRNTEAFF
-,TRBV11-2,-,TRBJ2-3,TGTGCCAGTCTTTCGCGGGCGAGCACAGATACGCAGTATTTT,CASLSRASTDTQYF
-,TRBV2,-,TRBJ1-2,TGTGCCAGCAGCCGGACAAGACTCAACTATGGCTACACCTTC,CASSRTRLNYGYTF
-,TRBV6-5,-,TRBJ1-2,TGTGCCAGCACGACGGGGGGGTCCCCTCTCAGCTACACCTTC,CASTTGGSPLSYTF
-,TRBV20-1,-,TRBJ2-5,TGCAGTGCTAACAACCAAGAGACCCAGTACTTC,CSANNQETQYF
-,TRBV28,-,TRBJ1-1,TGTGCCAGCAGCCCCTACCGGACTTACCGTGCCTACACTGAAGCTTTCTTT,CASSPYRTYRAYTEAFF
-,TRBV2,TRBD2,TRBJ2-2,TGTGCCAGTCGGACTAGCAGGAACACCGGGGAGCTGTTTTTT,CASRTSRNTGELFF
many,TRBV2,-,TRBJ1-3,TGTGCCAGCAGTGCACAGGCTTCTGGAAACACCATATATTTT,CASSAQASGNTIYF
-,TRBV7-2,-,TRBJ2-7,TGTGCCAGCAGCTTAGTAGGGACTCAGGGTCTCGAGCAGTACTTC,CASSLVGTQGLEQYF
-,TRBV5-1,-,TRBJ1-3,TGCGCCAGCAGCTTGGAAGGGGGAACGGGAAACACCATATATTTT,CASSLEGGTGNTIYF
few,TRBV19,-,TRBJ2-1,TGTGCCAGTAGCATCGCCAGGGCCAATGAGCAGTTCTTC,CASSIARANEQFF
-,TRBV28,-,TRBJ1-4,TGTGCCAGCAGTTCGGGACATACAAAGGGCAGCGAAAAACTGTTTTTT,CASSSGHTKGSEKLFF
-,TRBV7-6,TRBD2,TRBJ2-1,TGTGCCAGCAGCCCCATGGGGGGGGGATCCTACAATGAGCAGTTCTTC,CASSPMGGGSYNEQFF
-,TRBV5-4,-,TRBJ2-2,TGTGCCAGCAGCTTGTCACAGGCGAACACCGGGGAGCTGTTTTTT,CASSLSQANTGELFF